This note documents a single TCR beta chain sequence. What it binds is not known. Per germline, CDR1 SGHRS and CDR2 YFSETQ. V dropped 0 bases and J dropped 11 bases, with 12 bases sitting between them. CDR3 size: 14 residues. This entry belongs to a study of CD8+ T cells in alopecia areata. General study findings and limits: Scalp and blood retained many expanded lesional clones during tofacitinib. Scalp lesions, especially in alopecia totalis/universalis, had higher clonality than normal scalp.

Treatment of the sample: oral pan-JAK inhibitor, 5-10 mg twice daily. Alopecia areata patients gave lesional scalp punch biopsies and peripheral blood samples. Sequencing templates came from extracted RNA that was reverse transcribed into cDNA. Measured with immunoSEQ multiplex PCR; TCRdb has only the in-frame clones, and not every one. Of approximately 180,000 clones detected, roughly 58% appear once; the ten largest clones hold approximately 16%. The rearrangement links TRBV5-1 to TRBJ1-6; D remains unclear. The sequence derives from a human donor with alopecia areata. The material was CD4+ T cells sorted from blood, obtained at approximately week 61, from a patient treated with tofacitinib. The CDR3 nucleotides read TGCGCCAGCAGCTTGGTCCCCTTTGGCCCACCCCTCCACTTT. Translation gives CASSLVPFGPPLHF.